The sequence of this T cell receptor beta chain was determined in a study of blood T cell repertoires in COVID-19 (dated by TCRdb to the early 2020s). For context, the study as a whole: The collaborator samples originated in the United States, Italy and Spain and spanned the acute and convalescent phases of COVID-19. Sample metadata almost always included a de-identified subject ID, COVID-19 status, age in years and sex. The prospective study material was composed of cDNA or gDNA derived from T cells, B-cell-depleted T cells, or PBMCs. The repertoires were released in a freely available public database meant as a resource for research on the immune response to SARS-CoV-2. Where available, HLA class I and class II types were obtained from metadata supplied by the sample provider rather than from assay-based typing. The samples were drawn from two sources: the first 160 participants of the ongoing ImmuneRACE study, and 1,000 to 1,500 subjects contributed by 6 global collaborators. Subjects who had been exposed to COVID-19, were actively infected with it, or had recovered from it provided the deeply sampled blood TCRbeta repertoires that made up the dataset. Study-wide findings and limitations: The amount of clinical and demographic metadata varied by source and participant and was provided uncurated.

Concerning this clone: There is no known antigen for this receptor. Per-nucleotide qualities are absent, and no much larger clonotype sits a single base away.

In Seattle, one collaborating source enrolled patients while the infection was active and tracked those patients longitudinally over the course of disease. The collaborating institutions used their own protocols to collect whole blood in K2EDTA tubes. For TCRbeta analysis, collaborators shipped samples as frozen whole blood, isolated PBMCs, or DNA extracted from either of those sample types. V and J lose 1 base and 8 bases, and a span of 17 bases separates them. The CDR3 numbers 16 residues from cysteine through phenylalanine. The only DNA kept is the CDR3, 48 bases in frame from the first base. CDR1 and CDR2 (SEHNR, FQNEAQ) derive from the germline V gene (reference sequence). TCRbeta CDR3 regions were amplified from genomic DNA by means of the immunoSEQ Assay, a bias-controlled multiplex PCR. The authors processed their data as follows. Within the assay, amplification of reference gene primers was used to estimate how many nucleated cells each sample contained. Sequence reads were collapsed and filtered to measure the absolute abundance of every unique TCRbeta CDR3 rearrangement. For each sample, productive Simpson clonality was calculated as the square root of Simpson's diversity index over productive rearrangements. TCRdb's version of the immuneACCESS table is confined to in-frame rearrangements and falls short of the full clone set. An unresolved V gene accounts for under half of the shortfall where checked; the remainder is of unknown origin. V and J calls and clone size are those listed in that table; D and trimming were worked out from the DNA. This sample comprises some 300,000 clones, 90% of them detected only once. Under 1.1% of the sample rests with the top ten.

The sequence derives from a middle-aged woman with COVID-19, enrolled during active disease. Input material: peripheral blood. This receptor chain uses TRBV7-9 and TRBJ1-4, with no reliable assignment of the D segment. The DNA sequence follows: TGTGCCAGCAGCTTAGGGTACGGGTCAACCGAAGAAAAACTGTTTTTT. It translates as CASSLGYGSTEEKLFF.